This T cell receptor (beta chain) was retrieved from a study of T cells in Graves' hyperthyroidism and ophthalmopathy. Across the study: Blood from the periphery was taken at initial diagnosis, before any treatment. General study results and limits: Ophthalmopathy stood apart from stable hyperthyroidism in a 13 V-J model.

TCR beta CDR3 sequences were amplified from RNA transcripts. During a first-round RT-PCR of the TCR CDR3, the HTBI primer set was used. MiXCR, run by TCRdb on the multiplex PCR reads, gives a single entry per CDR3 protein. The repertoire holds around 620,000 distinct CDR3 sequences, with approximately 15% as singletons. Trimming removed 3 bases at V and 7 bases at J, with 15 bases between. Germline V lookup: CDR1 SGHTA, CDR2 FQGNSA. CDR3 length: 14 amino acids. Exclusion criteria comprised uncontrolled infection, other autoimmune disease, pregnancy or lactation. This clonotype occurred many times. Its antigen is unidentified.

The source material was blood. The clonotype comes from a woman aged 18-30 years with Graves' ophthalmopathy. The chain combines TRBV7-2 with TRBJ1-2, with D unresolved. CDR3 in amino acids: CASSFGQSQGGYTF. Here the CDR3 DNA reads TGTGCCAGCAGCTTCGGGCAGTCGCAAGGTGGCTACACCTTC.